This is a list of T cell receptor beta chains from one sample in a study of T cell repertoires in ileal Crohn's disease. Libraries were prepared by immunoSEQ multiplex PCR; TCRdb keeps only in-frame clonotypes and omits some of them. Among 12,000 or so clones listed, approximately 85% were seen once. Sequencing input: ileal tissue. These receptors were collected from an adult with Crohn's disease. Each CDR3 is given with its conserved first and last residue. D genes are given only for firm matches. Clone sizes are given selectively: once, few, many, or a class where the clone is expanded.

j_call: TRBJ1-1
clone_size: NA
v_call: TRBV10-3
d_call: NA
cdr3_nt: TGTGCCAGCAACGAACAGGGTAGGGGGGCTTTCTTT
cdr3_aa: CASNEQGRGAFF

j_call: TRBJ2-6
clone_size: NA
v_call: TRBV5-4
d_call: NA
cdr3_nt: TGTGCCAGCAGTCTCACAGTCTTCTCTGGGGCCAACGTCCTGACTTTC
cdr3_aa: CASSLTVFSGANVLTF

j_call: TRBJ1-6
clone_size: NA
v_call: TRBV5-5
d_call: NA
cdr3_nt: TGTGCCAGCAGCTTGGTGGCAGGGTTGGGATCACCCCTCCACTTT
cdr3_aa: CASSLVAGLGSPLHF

j_call: TRBJ2-5
clone_size: NA
v_call: TRBV14
d_call: NA
cdr3_nt: TGTGCCAGCAGCCAATATTCGGGGTTGGGAGAGACCCAGTACTTC
cdr3_aa: CASSQYSGLGETQYF

j_call: TRBJ2-1
clone_size: NA
v_call: TRBV11-3
d_call: NA
cdr3_nt: TGTGCCAGCAGCAAAGTCACGGGGGATTCCTACAATGAGCAGTTCTTC
cdr3_aa: CASSKVTGDSYNEQFF

j_call: TRBJ2-1
clone_size: NA
v_call: TRBV19
d_call: TRBD2
cdr3_nt: TGTGCCAGTAGTCGGACTAGCGGGGGGGTGAATGAGCAGTTCTTC
cdr3_aa: CASSRTSGGVNEQFF

j_call: TRBJ2-2
clone_size: NA
v_call: TRBV4-2
d_call: TRBD2
cdr3_nt: TGTGCCAGCAGCCAAGATGGCTCTAGCGGGGGCTTTTACACCGGGGAGCTGTTTTTT
cdr3_aa: CASSQDGSSGGFYTGELFF

j_call: TRBJ1-3
clone_size: NA
v_call: TRBV6-5
d_call: NA
cdr3_nt: TGTGCCAGCAGGCCCCCAGGGGCGGGAAACACCATATATTTT
cdr3_aa: CASRPPGAGNTIYF

j_call: TRBJ2-1
clone_size: NA
v_call: TRBV19
d_call: TRBD2
cdr3_nt: TGTGCCAGTAGTTTAAGGACTAGCGGGAGTCTTGGGTCCTACAATGAGCAGTTCTTC
cdr3_aa: CASSLRTSGSLGSYNEQFF

j_call: TRBJ2-3
clone_size: NA
v_call: TRBV2
d_call: TRBD2
cdr3_nt: TGTGCCAGCATGGTACAGGGCAGCGGGAGTAGGGGTACGCAGTATTTT
cdr3_aa: CASMVQGSGSRGTQYF

j_call: TRBJ1-3
clone_size: NA
v_call: TRBV18
d_call: NA
cdr3_nt: TGTGCCAGCTCACCAGGCGGGGAGGCCCGATCCTCCTCTGATGGAAACACCATATATTTT
cdr3_aa: CASSPGGEARSSSDGNTIYF

j_call: TRBJ2-6
clone_size: once
v_call: TRBV11-3
d_call: NA
cdr3_nt: TGTGCCAGCAGCTTAATTTTCGGCTCTGGGGCCAACGTCCTGACTTTC
cdr3_aa: CASSLIFGSGANVLTF

j_call: TRBJ1-5
clone_size: NA
v_call: TRBV28
d_call: NA
cdr3_nt: TGTGCCAGCAGTTTAACAGTCGATCAGCCCCAGCATTTT
cdr3_aa: CASSLTVDQPQHF

j_call: TRBJ2-2
clone_size: NA
v_call: TRBV9
d_call: NA
cdr3_nt: TGTGCCAGCAGGCGCGAGTTGGCCGGGGAGCTGTTTTTT
cdr3_aa: CASRRELAGELFF

j_call: TRBJ2-5
clone_size: NA
v_call: TRBV14
d_call: NA
cdr3_nt: TGTGCCAGCAGCCAAGAGAATCGGGAAGAGACCCAGTACTTC
cdr3_aa: CASSQENREETQYF

j_call: TRBJ2-1
clone_size: NA
v_call: TRBV11-2
d_call: TRBD2
cdr3_nt: TGTGCCAGCAGCCCCCAACTAGCGGGCCAGAACAATGAGCAGTTCTTC
cdr3_aa: CASSPQLAGQNNEQFF

j_call: TRBJ2-6
clone_size: once
v_call: TRBV5-5
d_call: NA
cdr3_nt: TGTGCCAGCAGCTCCCCGTTCTTAGACTCTGGGGCCAACGTCCTGACTTTC
cdr3_aa: CASSSPFLDSGANVLTF

j_call: TRBJ1-2
clone_size: NA
v_call: TRBV19
d_call: NA
cdr3_nt: TGTGCCAGTAGTATTTCGAGGGCAGAACTTCGCTACACCTTC
cdr3_aa: CASSISRAELRYTF

j_call: TRBJ1-3
clone_size: NA
v_call: TRBV9
d_call: TRBD1
cdr3_nt: TGTGCCAGCAGCGTAGGGTTCCAGGGGGCTAGTGGAAACACCATATATTTT
cdr3_aa: CASSVGFQGASGNTIYF

j_call: TRBJ2-7
clone_size: NA
v_call: TRBV18
d_call: NA
cdr3_nt: TGTGCCAGCTCACCGTCCAGGCACGAGCAGTACTTC
cdr3_aa: CASSPSRHEQYF

j_call: TRBJ1-1
clone_size: NA
v_call: TRBV7-9
d_call: NA
cdr3_nt: TGTGCCAGCAGCTTTTTATCAGGGCAAGCTTTCTTT
cdr3_aa: CASSFLSGQAFF

j_call: TRBJ1-6
clone_size: NA
v_call: TRBV5-1
d_call: TRBD1
cdr3_nt: TGCGCCAGCAGCTTGGGACAGGGGTATAATTCACCCCTCCACTTT
cdr3_aa: CASSLGQGYNSPLHF

j_call: TRBJ2-1
clone_size: NA
v_call: TRBV7-9
d_call: TRBD2
cdr3_nt: TGTGCCAGCAGGGACCGGGGACTAGCACCCAATGAGCAGTTCTTC
cdr3_aa: CASRDRGLAPNEQFF

j_call: TRBJ1-2
clone_size: NA
v_call: TRBV9
d_call: NA
cdr3_nt: TGTGCCAGCAGCCCATTGGGAGGGAACTATGGCTACACCTTC
cdr3_aa: CASSPLGGNYGYTF

j_call: TRBJ2-3
clone_size: NA
v_call: TRBV5-1
d_call: NA
cdr3_nt: TGCGCCAGCAGCTTTAGCTCCCCTAGCACAGATACGCAGTATTTT
cdr3_aa: CASSFSSPSTDTQYF

j_call: TRBJ2-7
clone_size: NA
v_call: TRBV2
d_call: TRBD2
cdr3_nt: TGTGCCAGCAGTGAAGATCCTAGCGGGAGGCTCCACTACGAGCAGTACTTC
cdr3_aa: CASSEDPSGRLHYEQYF

j_call: TRBJ2-1
clone_size: NA
v_call: TRBV7-3
d_call: NA
cdr3_nt: TGTGCCAGCAGCTTATCCCCGGTTAGTGGTGAGCAGTTCTTC
cdr3_aa: CASSLSPVSGEQFF

j_call: TRBJ2-7
clone_size: NA
v_call: TRBV19
d_call: TRBD1
cdr3_nt: TGTGCCAGTAGCCCACAGGGGTCCAACTACGAGCAGTACTTC
cdr3_aa: CASSPQGSNYEQYF

j_call: TRBJ2-5
clone_size: NA
v_call: TRBV7-9
d_call: TRBD1
cdr3_nt: TGTGCCAGCAGCTCTATGGGACAGTGGGAGACCCAGTACTTC
cdr3_aa: CASSSMGQWETQYF

j_call: TRBJ2-7
clone_size: few
v_call: TRBV9
d_call: TRBD2
cdr3_nt: TGTGCCAGCAGCGTAGGGGGTAGCGGGAGCCACGAGCAGTACTTC
cdr3_aa: CASSVGGSGSHEQYF

j_call: TRBJ2-5
clone_size: few
v_call: TRBV19
d_call: NA
cdr3_nt: TGTGCCAGTAGTATTGCCAGGGGTCAAGAGACCCAGTACTTC
cdr3_aa: CASSIARGQETQYF

j_call: TRBJ2-3
clone_size: NA
v_call: TRBV18
d_call: TRBD2
cdr3_nt: TGTGCCAGCTCACGGACTAGCGGGGCCCCAGATACGCAGTATTTT
cdr3_aa: CASSRTSGAPDTQYF

j_call: TRBJ2-7
clone_size: NA
v_call: TRBV9
d_call: NA
cdr3_nt: TGTGCCAGCAGCGTAGTTCCGGGGGAAGTCGAGCAGTACTTC
cdr3_aa: CASSVVPGEVEQYF

j_call: TRBJ1-2
clone_size: NA
v_call: TRBV14
d_call: NA
cdr3_nt: TGTGCCAGCAGCCAAGGGTCAGGGCTGGGTAGCTACACCTTC
cdr3_aa: CASSQGSGLGSYTF

j_call: TRBJ2-7
clone_size: NA
v_call: TRBV11-3
d_call: TRBD1
cdr3_nt: TGTGCCAGCAGCTTAGGTTCAACTTCAGGGGGTGAGCAGTACTTC
cdr3_aa: CASSLGSTSGGEQYF

j_call: TRBJ1-2
clone_size: NA
v_call: TRBV29-1
d_call: NA
cdr3_nt: TGCAGCGCCACAGGTAGATCTAACTATGGCTACACCTTC
cdr3_aa: CSATGRSNYGYTF

j_call: TRBJ2-3
clone_size: NA
v_call: TRBV9
d_call: NA
cdr3_nt: TGTGCCAGCAGCGTAGGAGGCGGCCCTAGCACAGATACGCAGTATTTT
cdr3_aa: CASSVGGGPSTDTQYF

j_call: TRBJ2-7
clone_size: NA
v_call: TRBV25-1
d_call: NA
cdr3_nt: TGTGCCAGCAGTGACGGCAGGTTTTTTTACGAGCAGTACTTC
cdr3_aa: CASSDGRFFYEQYF

j_call: TRBJ2-7
clone_size: NA
v_call: TRBV11-2
d_call: TRBD2
cdr3_nt: TGTGCCAGCAGCTTAGCAGCGGGGGGTTACGAGCAGTACTTC
cdr3_aa: CASSLAAGGYEQYF

j_call: TRBJ1-5
clone_size: NA
v_call: TRBV6-5
d_call: NA
cdr3_nt: TGTGCCAGCAGTTACACAGGGAACCAGCCCCAGCATTTT
cdr3_aa: CASSYTGNQPQHF

j_call: TRBJ1-5
clone_size: NA
v_call: TRBV25-1
d_call: NA
cdr3_nt: TGTGCCAGCAGTAAGGACAGTAAAAGCAATCAGCCCCAGCATTTT
cdr3_aa: CASSKDSKSNQPQHF

j_call: TRBJ1-1
clone_size: NA
v_call: TRBV27
d_call: NA
cdr3_nt: TGTGCCAGCAGCCTGAGGGACAACGACCGGCCCCGGGGAGCTTTCTTT
cdr3_aa: CASSLRDNDRPRGAFF

j_call: TRBJ1-2
clone_size: few
v_call: TRBV29-1
d_call: NA
cdr3_nt: TGCAGCGCCGGGAGGGACCGAAAAAAACCCTACTACACCTTC
cdr3_aa: CSAGRDRKKPYYTF

j_call: TRBJ2-7
clone_size: NA
v_call: TRBV6-1
d_call: NA
cdr3_nt: TGTGCCAGCAGTGGGACCAGGGCCGAGCAGTACTTC
cdr3_aa: CASSGTRAEQYF